These 21 T cell receptor beta chains came from one sample sequenced in a study of T cells after yellow fever vaccination. MiXCR, applied by TCRdb to the 5' RACE reads, yields one record per CDR3 protein. The sample has some 320,000 distinct CDR3 sequences; 8% to 10% are singletons. The sequencing used PBMCs, collected on the day of the first yellow fever vaccination. The receptor source for this set is a young man who received the YFV17D yellow fever vaccine.

This clonotype was picked up a small number of times. This chain connects TRBV5-1 to TRBJ2-2; 7 bases match TRBD1. V gave up 6 bases and J gave up 4 bases; unmatched junction bases: 6. This CDR3 is 14 amino acids long. Germline CDR1 is SGHRS and CDR2 is YFSETQ. This CDR3 reads CASTGTAATGELFF. CDR3 DNA: TGCGCCAGCACCGGGACAGCAGCCACCGGGGAGCTGTTTTTT.

This clonotype appeared a few times. The chain carries TRBV19 and TRBJ1-1; 8 positions agree with TRBD1. Germline V CDR1 and CDR2: LNHDA, SQIVND (reference sequence). V shed 6 bases, J shed 0 bases, and the junction held 18 bases outside the gene matches. The CDR3 spans 19 residues. In nucleotides, the CDR3 is TGTGCCAGTAGCCTCCCCCGGACAGGGCATGGGTATTTGAACACTGAAGCTTTCTTT. It codes for CASSLPRTGHGYLNTEAFF.

J is TRBJ2-1 and V is TRBV28, with D perhaps matching TRBD1 (7 bases). Germline CDR1 is MDHEN and CDR2 is SYDVKM. Trimming removed 5 bases from V and 2 bases from J, with 13 bases in between. This CDR3 has 15 residues. CDR3 DNA sequence: TGTGCCAGCAGTGGACGCGGGACAGCCTACAATGAGCAGTTCTTC. It is translated as CASSGRGTAYNEQFF.

The sample holds a few counts of this clonotype. This sequence joins TRBV6-5 and TRBJ1-4; perhaps TRBD1 as D (5 bases). Germline CDR1 is MNHEY and CDR2 is SVGAGI. CDR3 length equals 17 residues. V was shortened by 6 bases and J by 4 bases, with 21 bases between the two germline ends. The CDR3 region is CASRGRASLSNNEKLFF. In DNA, the CDR3 is TGTGCCAGCAGGGGGCGGGCCTCCCTGTCAAATAATGAAAAACTGTTTTTT.

This clonotype was counted ten times or more. This chain connects TRBV24-1 to TRBJ2-5; D ambiguous. CDR3 length: 13 residues. Germline V gives CDR1 KGHDR, CDR2 SFDVKD. Deletions cut 4 bases from V and 0 bases from J, with 5 bases between. Written as DNA, the CDR3 is TGTGCCACCAGTGACTCGTACCAAGAGACCCAGTACTTC. It specifies CATSDSYQETQYF.

The chain recombines TRBV6-5 with TRBJ2-1, with D possibly matching TRBD1 (5 bases). Per the germline V gene, CDR1 is MNHEY and CDR2 is SVGAGI. The CDR3 sequence is 15 residues long. With 3 bases removed from V and 0 bases from J, the gap between germline ends came to 9 bases. DNA of the CDR3: TGTGCCAGCAGTTATGGGGCTACCTCCTACAATGAGCAGTTCTTC. This gives the protein CASSYGATSYNEQFF.

This clonotype was recorded at least ten times. The J gene is TRBJ1-1, the V gene TRBV5-1; D uncertain. This CDR3 is 17 amino acids long. V gave up 0 bases and J gave up 4 bases, with 19 bases separating them. From germline, CDR1 is SGHRS and CDR2 YFSETQ. In DNA form, the CDR3 reads TGCGCCAGCAGCTTGGGTCCTGTAGCCGGTGACGGCACTGAAGCTTTCTTT. This translates into CASSLGPVAGDGTEAFF.

This clonotype was detected only a few times. The chain joins TRBV9 to TRBJ2-3; no firm D call. In germline, CDR1 is SGDLS, CDR2 YYNGEE. CDR3 length: 15 residues. Deletions cut 2 bases from V and 5 bases from J, with 15 bases between. CDR3 nucleotide sequence: TGTGCCAGCAGCGTTATTGGCGCAGCAGGAGATACGCAGTATTTT. Encoded protein: CASSVIGAAGDTQYF.

This clonotype was detected only a few times. The CDR3 DNA sequence: TGTGCCAGCAGTTTAGGCCTTTTCTCCTACAATGAGCAGTTCTTC. It translates to CASSLGLFSYNEQFF. The chain joins TRBV12-3 or TRBV12-4 to TRBJ2-1; D is uncertain. Trimming pared 1 base from V and 0 bases from J, leaving 7 bases between. The CDR3 is made up of 15 amino acids.

The gene calls are TRBV5-1 and TRBJ2-7; D is uncertain. Trimming removed 4 bases from V and 2 bases from J, with 10 bases in between. Germline V lookup: CDR1 SGHRS, CDR2 YFSETQ. The CDR3 has 13 residues. CDR3 DNA: TGCGCCAGCAGCCCTAACGACGCCTACGAGCAGTACTTC. It specifies CASSPNDAYEQYF.

In this sample, this clonotype turned up many times. The chain uses TRBV5-6 and TRBJ2-3; the D gene is possibly TRBD1 (6 bases). V lost 4 bases and J 7 bases, leaving 10 bases between the germline ends. The CDR3 contains 12 residues. Germline V CDR1 and CDR2: SGHDT, YYEEEE. The CDR3 spells CASSPQGNTQYF. Here the CDR3 DNA reads TGTGCCAGCAGCCCACAGGGAAATACGCAGTATTTT.

This chain connects TRBV20-1 to TRBJ1-1, with TRBD1 as a possible D gene (5 bases). Germline values: CDR1 DFQATT, CDR2 SNEGSKA (reference sequence). CDR3 size: 10 residues. Trimming removed 6 bases from V and 11 bases from J, with 13 bases in between. DNA of the CDR3: TGCAGTGCACCAGAGACAGACGCTTTCTTT. It codes for CSAPETDAFF.

This clonotype has only a few counts. The genes are TRBV25-1 and TRBJ1-6, with no clear D. Germline-derived CDR1 and CDR2 are MGHDK and SYGVNS. V was clipped by 5 bases and J by 11 bases, with 13 bases between them. The length of the CDR3 is 13 residues. The CDR3 protein is CASSRQISTPLHF. The DNA for the CDR3 is TGTGCCAGCAGTAGACAAATCTCGACACCCCTCCACTTT.

This clonotype occurred a few times. The chain employs TRBV6-5 and TRBJ1-4, with no clear D. The CDR3 totals 13 residues. Germline V gene sequence: CDR1 MNHEY, CDR2 SVGAGI. Trimming removed 2 bases at V and 7 bases at J, with 8 bases between. CDR3 DNA sequence: TGTGCCAGCAGTTACAATATGTTTGAAAAACTGTTTTTT. Its protein product is CASSYNMFEKLFF.

Only a few counts were recorded for this clonotype. The chain links TRBV7-9 to TRBJ1-1; 7 nucleotides align to TRBD1. The CDR3 runs 14 residues. The germline CDR1 and CDR2 sequences are SEHNR and FQNEAQ (reference sequence). V lost 5 bases, J lost 8 bases, and 11 bases stayed unmatched. The CDR3 sequence: CASSPGGGGEEAFF. CDR3 sequence (DNA): TGTGCCAGCAGCCCGGGAGGGGGCGGGGAGGAAGCTTTCTTT.

J is TRBJ2-7 and V is TRBV3-1; 8 bases match TRBD2. The trim removed 4 bases at V and 3 bases at J, leaving 5 bases unmatched. This CDR3 region has 14 residues. The V gene's germline CDR1 is LGHDT and CDR2 YNNKEL (reference sequence). The CDR3 loop reads CASSRSGDHYEQYF. As DNA, the CDR3 is TGTGCCAGCAGCCGTAGCGGGGACCACTACGAGCAGTACTTC.

This clonotype was seen a handful of times. The chain combines TRBV10-3 with TRBJ2-5, with TRBD2 identical over 9 bases. Per germline, CDR1 ENHRY and CDR2 SYGVKD. V lost 6 bases and J lost 3; bases outside the gene matches: 11. The CDR3 has 16 residues. The CDR3 region has the DNA TGTGCCATCAGGAAAATCTCGACTAGCGGCGAAGAGACCCAGTACTTC. It codes for CAIRKISTSGEETQYF.

This clonotype was counted between two and nine times. Compared with germline, one end of the junction differs, possibly owing to a read error. The chain has TRBV6-2 or TRBV6-3 and TRBJ2-2, with D unresolved. The CDR3 is made up of 13 amino acids. CDR1 and CDR2 from the germline V gene are MNHEY and SVGEGT. CDR3 loop: CASSYPNIGELFF. The CDR3 DNA reads as TGTGCCAGCAGTTACCCCAACATCGGGGAGCTGTTTTTT.

This clonotype was counted a few times. V and J are TRBV13 and TRBJ2-5; the D gene is possibly TRBD1 (6 bases). Germline V CDR1 and CDR2: PRHDT, FYEKMQ (reference sequence). V gave up 5 bases and J gave up 2 bases, with 15 bases separating them. The CDR3 spans 15 residues. CDR3 protein: CASSPPGHLQETQYF. Written as DNA, the CDR3 is TGTGCCAGCAGCCCCCCGGGACACCTTCAAGAGACCCAGTACTTC.

The V gene is TRBV10-3, the J gene TRBJ2-7, with D perhaps TRBD1 or TRBD2 (5 bases each). Germline loops: CDR1 ENHRY, CDR2 SYGVKD. The V end lost 8 bases, the J end lost 3 bases, and 8 bases lay between the germline ends. CDR3 length equals 11 residues. Here the CDR3 DNA reads TGTGCCATCGGGGACGGCTACGAGCAGTACGTC. It translates to CAIGDGYEQYV.

This clonotype has ten or more counts. The rearrangement uses TRBV12-3 or TRBV12-4 and TRBJ2-3, with D possibly TRBD2 on 6 matching bases. This CDR3 comprises 14 residues. V lost 4 bases, J lost 2 bases, and 10 bases lay in between. The CDR3 sequence is CASSSPGDTDTQYF. CDR3 nucleotides: TGTGCCAGCAGTTCCCCGGGGGACACAGATACGCAGTATTTT.